This T cell receptor beta chain was sequenced for a study of T cells after yellow fever vaccination (dated by TCRdb to between 2018 and 2020). Describing the broader study: Libraries from fractions with low cell numbers were prepared with the SMART-Seq v4 Ultra Low Input RNA kit. Two healthy male donors made up the cohort, one aged 18 to 30 years and the other aged 30 to 40 years. Blood samples were taken at several timepoints before and after primary and secondary immunization, and bulk PBMC replicates and cell subsets were isolated. To follow T-cell clones before and after primary and booster YFV17D yellow fever vaccination, bulk TCR alpha and beta repertoires were sequenced over time.

TCR cDNA was made using 5'RACE template switching, a step that added a universal primer site and unique molecular identifiers. Priming for cDNA synthesis came from both the TCR alpha and TCR beta constant segments. Libraries were amplified in two PCR steps, with sample barcodes and sequencing adapters added in the second step. Sequencing of the libraries was done on either Illumina HiSeq 2500 (2x100 bp) or NovaSeq (2x150 bp). In the authors' own workflow: MIGEC was used to demultiplex reads and collapse the reads into UMI consensus sequences, and MiXCR was used for V(D)J alignment. Clonotypes responding to the vaccine were identified with edgeR on replicate PBMC samples, with the criteria of FDR below 0.01 and a log2 fold change above 5 up to day 15. Each bulk clonotype received a CD4 or CD8 identity based on whether the sequenced CD4 or CD8 repertoire contained that clonotype at higher abundance. TCRdb handled the public reads itself, with Q25 trimming in fastp and clone calling in MiXCR, and kept productive beta chains. One record per CDR3 amino acid sequence lists the most common genes and DNA. The V and J calls here are based on TCRdb, not the publication. Counted in this sample were some 400,000 distinct CDR3 sequences; over 5% of them appeared once. The top ten hold about 15% of the sample.

In the germline V gene (reference sequence), CDR1 corresponds to DFQATT and CDR2 to SNEGSKA. Inclusive of the bounding cysteine and phenylalanine, the CDR3 is 13 residues long. Kept here is only the CDR3 DNA, which spans 39 bases and is read in frame from base 1. V loses 3 bases, J loses 6 bases, and the germline ends lie 14 bases apart. The research as a whole found: Most clones expanded after primary vaccination (96% of CD4 and 88% of CD8) were re-detected after the booster, suggesting that broad memory maintenance occurred. A small fraction of clonotypes appeared in both the CD4 and CD8 compartments, likely as a result of convergent recombination. Computational filtering was needed because FACS-sorted repertoires could contain abundant contaminating clonotypes from the bulk population. Only a couple of donors were included in the study, so the extent to which the findings can be generalized is limited. Compared with the primary T-cell response, the secondary T-cell response was weaker but faster, peaking on day 5 rather than day 15.

The sample's treatment or condition, from its label and the paper: live attenuated yellow fever vaccine strain. At each blood-draw timepoint, two biological replicates of bulk PBMCs were obtained. PBMCs were isolated from peripheral blood using a standard Ficoll-Paque protocol. TriZol was used to extract RNA from bulk PBMCs, CD4 and CD8 fractions, and dextramer-positive and dextramer-negative fractions. This clonotype occurred a few times. What antigen it recognizes has not been identified. There are no base qualities to consult, and no much larger clone falls within one base. Sequences were derived from PBMCs, sampled 5 days after the yellow fever booster vaccination. The source is a man younger than 40 who received the YFV17D yellow fever vaccine. This sequence uses TRBV20-1 and TRBJ1-2, and the D gene may be TRBD1, 5 bases matching. CDR3 reads: CSARVPRANGYTF. The nucleotide sequence is given as TGCAGTGCTAGGGTCCCCAGGGCCAATGGCTACACCTTC.